These 17 T cell receptor beta chains share one sample of origin, sequenced in a study of neoadjuvant nivolumab and ipilimumab in lung cancer. TCRdb keeps only in-frame clones here, not all; method: immunoSEQ multiplex PCR. Here the sample spans 13,000 or so clones, nearly 97% being singletons. Source: peripheral blood, taken after neoadjuvant nivolumab, alone or with ipilimumab, at or shortly before surgery. Receptor source: an adult with non-small cell lung cancer.

The chain couples TRBV18 to TRBJ2-5; 8 bases are a match to TRBD1. CDR1 is KGHSH and CDR2 is LQKENI in the germline V gene. This CDR3 spans 14 amino acids. V shed 4 bases and J 4 bases; nucleotides not matched to a gene: 5. CDR3 DNA: TGTGCCAGCTCACTCCGGGACAGGAGAGAGACCCAGTACTTC. Amino acid sequence: CASSLRDRRETQYF.

The gene calls are TRBV18 and TRBJ2-4, with 8 positions matching TRBD1. This CDR3 region has 12 residues. The V gene end was trimmed by 6 bases and the J gene end by 6 bases; junction bases not matched to a gene: 1. Germline V gives CDR1 KGHSH, CDR2 LQKENI. The CDR3 is CASSTGANIQYF. In nucleotides, the CDR3 is TGTGCCAGCTCGACAGGGGCAAACATTCAGTACTTC. Complete variable domain (other parts from reference TRBV18 and TRBJ2-4): NAGVMQNPRHLVRRRGQEARLRCSPMKGHSHVYWYRQLPEEGLKFMVYLQKENIIDESGMPKERFSAEFPKEGPSILRIQQVVRGDSAAYFCASSTGANIQYFGAGTRLSVL.

The chain couples TRBV28 to TRBJ2-5, with 10 bases lining up with TRBD1. The junction had 7 bases not matched to a gene; V was cut back by 1 base and J by 2 bases. The CDR3 consists of 17 residues. Germline assignment: CDR1 MDHEN and CDR2 SYDVKM. DNA of the CDR3: TGTGCCAGCAGTTTATATGGGACAGGGGTTGGACAAGAGACCCAGTACTTC. It translates to CASSLYGTGVGQETQYF.

The sample holds one count of this clone. The chain joins TRBV14 to TRBJ1-2; D uncertain. Germline CDR1 is SGHDN and CDR2 is FVKESK. Trimming shortened V by 0 bases and J by 7 bases, and 9 bases separated the two germline ends. The CDR3 runs to 13 residues. The CDR3: CASSQELVGGYTF. CDR3 in DNA: TGTGCCAGCAGCCAAGAGCTCGTGGGTGGCTACACCTTC.

The chain links TRBV10-3 to TRBJ1-1, with TRBD1 identical over 8 bases. Germline V gene lookup returns CDR1 ENHRY and CDR2 SYGVKD. V shed 4 bases and J 1 base; nucleotides not matched to a gene: 2. The CDR3 is 14 amino acids. The chain's CDR3 is CAISGQGKNTEAFF. The CDR3 nucleotides read TGTGCCATCAGTGGACAGGGGAAGAACACTGAAGCTTTCTTT.

The chain combines TRBV10-3 with TRBJ2-7; 11 nucleotides agree with TRBD2. This CDR3 comprises 17 residues. V dropped 5 bases and J dropped 2; count of bases not matched to a gene: 11. Germline V CDR1 and CDR2: ENHRY, SYGVKD. This chain's CDR3 is CAISKRPGTSGPYEQYF. Written as DNA, the CDR3 is TGTGCCATCAGTAAACGGCCCGGGACTAGCGGCCCCTACGAGCAGTACTTC.

This chain links TRBV19 with TRBJ2-2; D remains unclear. The CDR3 has 15 residues. From germline, CDR1 is LNHDA and CDR2 SQIVND (reference sequence). Trimming pared 7 bases from V and 6 bases from J, leaving 18 bases between. Written as DNA, the CDR3 is TGTGCCAGTATCGCTTGGACCGGGCAGGCCGGGGAGCTGTTTTTT. It yields the protein CASIAWTGQAGELFF.

The rearrangement joins TRBV7-2 to TRBJ1-2; no clear D gene. Germline V lookup: CDR1 SGHTA, CDR2 FQGNSA. The CDR3 runs to 14 residues. Trimming shortened V by 0 bases and J by 1 base, and 6 bases separated the two germline ends. CDR3: CASSLANNNYGYTF. The CDR3 DNA is TGTGCCAGCAGCTTAGCGAACAATAACTATGGCTACACCTTC.

The V call is TRBV2, the J call TRBJ2-1; 14 nucleotides align to TRBD2. After removal of 6 bases from V and 9 bases from J, the junction contained 10 bases not matched to a gene. The V gene's germline CDR1 is SNHLY and CDR2 FYNNEI. The CDR3 has 16 residues. For the CDR3, the DNA is TGTGCCAGCAGGTTGGGACTAGCGGGAGTGGGCGGTGAGCAGTTCTTC. Protein sequence: CASRLGLAGVGGEQFF.

This chain uses TRBV7-3 with TRBJ1-1; D may be TRBD1 (6 bases). V was pared by 6 bases and J by 3 bases, with 17 bases between. Germline V CDR1 and CDR2: SGHTA, FQGTGA. CDR3 length equals 15 residues. CDR3 nucleotides: TGTGCCAGCAGTTTGTGGGGGGGGCCGGACACTGAAGCTTTCTTT. Protein sequence: CASSLWGGPDTEAFF.

CDR3 nucleotide sequence: TGTTCGGCTAGCGGGGGATACTACGAGCAGTACTTC. Amino acids: CSASGGYYEQYF. V is TRBV28 and J is TRBJ2-7; TRBD2 aligns across 10 bases. CDR1 MDHEN and CDR2 SYDVKM come from the germline V gene. This CDR3 is 12 amino acids long.

V gene TRBV6-6 combines with J gene TRBJ2-1; a weak D match, TRBD1 (7 bases). The CDR3 is 12 amino acids. CDR1 is MNHNY, CDR2 SVGAGI, per germline (reference sequence). Between the trimmed V and J ends, which lost 2 bases and 16 bases, there was a span of 15 bases. The CDR3 loop reads CASSYGRGQFFF. The CDR3 nucleotides read TGTGCCAGCAGTTACGGGCGGGGACAGTTCTTCTTC.

The rearrangement uses TRBV7-9 and TRBJ2-1; 8 bases are a match to TRBD2. Germline CDR1 and CDR2: SEHNR and FQNEAQ (reference sequence). This CDR3 region has 18 residues. V lost 5 bases, J lost 1 base, and 13 bases stayed unmatched. The CDR3 nucleotides read TGTGCCAGCAGCCTCTTTTCGGGAGGGCCCCGATCCTACAATGAGCAGTTCTTC. Protein: CASSLFSGGPRSYNEQFF.

The chain joins TRBV5-1 to TRBJ2-3, with D unresolved. Trimming removed 3 bases at V and 0 bases at J, with 5 bases between. This CDR3 has 13 residues. Germline V gene sequence: CDR1 SGHRS, CDR2 YFSETQ. CDR3 in DNA: TGCGCCAGCAGCTCAGATAGCACAGATACGCAGTATTTT. As protein: CASSSDSTDTQYF.

This chain connects TRBV10-1 to TRBJ2-4, with a weak D call TRBD2 (5 bases). The CDR3 contains 13 residues. Germline V gene data show CDR1 as WNHNN and CDR2 as SYGVQD (reference sequence). The ends were cut back, 5 bases at V and 1 base at J, with 6 bases in the middle. CDR3 in DNA: TGCGCCAGCAGTCCGGGGGCCAAAAACATTCAGTACTTC. This translates into CASSPGAKNIQYF.

The J gene is TRBJ2-7, the V gene TRBV7-9, with a possible D match to TRBD1 (6 bases). Germline V gene data show CDR1 as SEHNR and CDR2 as FQNEAQ (reference sequence). This CDR3 contains 12 residues. V gave up 6 bases and J gave up 2 bases, with 8 bases separating them. The CDR3 DNA is TGTGCCAGCAGTTGGACAGCCTACGAGCAGTACTTC. It is translated as CASSWTAYEQYF.

This chain connects TRBV5-1 to TRBJ2-7; weak D call: TRBD2 (5 bases). Trimming removed 5 bases from V and 0 bases from J, with 12 bases in between. The germline V gene has CDR1 SGHRS and CDR2 YFSETQ. This CDR3 comprises 14 residues. CDR3 protein: CASRPMGSSYEQYF. CDR3 coding DNA: TGCGCCAGCAGGCCCATGGGGAGCTCCTACGAGCAGTACTTC.